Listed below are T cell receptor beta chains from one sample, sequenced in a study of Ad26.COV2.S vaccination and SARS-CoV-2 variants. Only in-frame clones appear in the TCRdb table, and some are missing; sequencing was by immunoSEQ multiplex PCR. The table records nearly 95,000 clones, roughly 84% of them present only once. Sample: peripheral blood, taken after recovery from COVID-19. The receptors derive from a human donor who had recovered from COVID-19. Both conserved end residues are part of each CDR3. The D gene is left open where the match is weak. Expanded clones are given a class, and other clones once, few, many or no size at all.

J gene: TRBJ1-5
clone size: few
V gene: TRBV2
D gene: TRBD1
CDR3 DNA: TGTGCCAGCAGTACGACAGGGCATCAGCCCCAGCATTTT
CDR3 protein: CASSTTGHQPQHF

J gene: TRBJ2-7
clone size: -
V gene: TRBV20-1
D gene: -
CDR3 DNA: TGCAGTGTTTTGACCGTTGACGAGCAGTACTTC
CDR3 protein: CSVLTVDEQYF

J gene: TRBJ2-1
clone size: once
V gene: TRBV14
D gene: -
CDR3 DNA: TGTGCCAGCAGCCAAGGGGACTGGGACACCGCCTCCTACAATGAGCAGTTCTTC
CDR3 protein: CASSQGDWDTASYNEQFF

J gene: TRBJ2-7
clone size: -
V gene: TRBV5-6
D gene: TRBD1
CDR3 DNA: TGTGCCAGCAGCAGCGGACAGGGGGCTCGCTACGAGCAGTACTTC
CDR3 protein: CASSSGQGARYEQYF

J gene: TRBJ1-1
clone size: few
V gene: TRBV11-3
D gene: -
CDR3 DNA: TGTGCCAGCAGCTTTTCCCTCGTAGCTGAAGCTTTCTTT
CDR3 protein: CASSFSLVAEAFF

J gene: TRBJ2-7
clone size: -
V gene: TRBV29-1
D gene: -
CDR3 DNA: TGCAGCGTTGCGCAGTCAGGGGGGGCACACGAGCAGTACTTC
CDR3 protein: CSVAQSGGAHEQYF

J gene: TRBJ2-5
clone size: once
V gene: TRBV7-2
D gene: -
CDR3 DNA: TGTGCCAGCAGCTTTTCGGCAGAAGAGACCCAGTACTTC
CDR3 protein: CASSFSAEETQYF

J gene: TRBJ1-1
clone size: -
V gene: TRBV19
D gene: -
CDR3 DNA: TGTGCCAGTAGTATGGAGGTTGAAGCTTTCTTT
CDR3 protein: CASSMEVEAFF

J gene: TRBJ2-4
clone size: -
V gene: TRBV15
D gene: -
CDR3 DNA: TGTGCCACCAGCAGAGAGGGCGTTGGGAGAAACATTCAGTACTTC
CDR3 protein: CATSREGVGRNIQYF

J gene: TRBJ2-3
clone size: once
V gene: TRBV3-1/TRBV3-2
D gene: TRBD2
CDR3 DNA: TGTGCCAGCAGCCAACCCTGCCACGCGGGAGACCCCGGGAGGTTGACGCAGTATTTT
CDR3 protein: CASSQPCHAGDPGRLTQYF

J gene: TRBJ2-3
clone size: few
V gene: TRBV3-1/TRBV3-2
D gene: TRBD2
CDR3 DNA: TGTGCCAGCAGCCAAGAGGTGGTGAGACTAGCTACAGACACAGATACGCAGTATTTT
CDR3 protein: CASSQEVVRLATDTDTQYF

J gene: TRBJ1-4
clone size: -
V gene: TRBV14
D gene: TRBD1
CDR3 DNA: TGTGCCAGCAGCCGATTGGGACAGGGTCTTGAAAAACTGTTTTTT
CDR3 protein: CASSRLGQGLEKLFF

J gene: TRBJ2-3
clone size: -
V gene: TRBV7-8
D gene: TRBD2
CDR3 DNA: TGTGCCAGCAGCTTAAGGACTAGCGGGAGTCGGGATACGCAGTATTTT
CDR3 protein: CASSLRTSGSRDTQYF

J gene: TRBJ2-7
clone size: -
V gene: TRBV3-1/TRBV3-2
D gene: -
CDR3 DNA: TGTGCCAGCAGCCAAATCTCACAGCGCTACGAGCAGTACTTC
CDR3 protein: CASSQISQRYEQYF

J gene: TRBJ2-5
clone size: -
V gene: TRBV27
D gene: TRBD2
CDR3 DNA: TGTGCCAGCAGTATAAGACTAGCGGGAGGGGGGGAGACCCAGTACTTC
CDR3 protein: CASSIRLAGGGETQYF

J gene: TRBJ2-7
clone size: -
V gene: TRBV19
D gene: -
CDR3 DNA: TGTGCCAGTAGTCCCGGCAGGTCCTACGAGCAGTACTTC
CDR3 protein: CASSPGRSYEQYF

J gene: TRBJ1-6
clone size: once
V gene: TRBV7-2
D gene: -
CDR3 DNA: TGTGCCAGCAGCTTAGTATTCGGCCTCTCCTATAATTCACCCCTCCACTTT
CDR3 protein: CASSLVFGLSYNSPLHF

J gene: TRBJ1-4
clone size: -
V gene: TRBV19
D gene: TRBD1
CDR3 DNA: TGTGCCAGTAGTAGCGACCCGGACAGGGCTAATGAAAAACTGTTTTTT
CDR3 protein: CASSSDPDRANEKLFF

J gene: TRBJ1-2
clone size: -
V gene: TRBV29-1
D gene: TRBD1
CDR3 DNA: TGCAGCGTTGCGGGACAGGGATTCCATGGCTACACCTTC
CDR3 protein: CSVAGQGFHGYTF

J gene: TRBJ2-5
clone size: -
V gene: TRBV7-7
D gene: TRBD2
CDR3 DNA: TGTGCCAGCAGCTTAGAGGCGGGAGGCCCAGAGACCCAGTACTTC
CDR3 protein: CASSLEAGGPETQYF

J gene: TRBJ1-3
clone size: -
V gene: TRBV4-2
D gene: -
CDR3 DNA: TGTGCCAGCAGCCAAGGCGAGTGGGACGGAAACACCATATATTTT
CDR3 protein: CASSQGEWDGNTIYF

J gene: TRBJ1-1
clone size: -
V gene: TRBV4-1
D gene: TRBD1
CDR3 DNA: TGCGCCAGCAGCCAATCCGACAGGGTTCACACTGAAGCTTTCTTT
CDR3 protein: CASSQSDRVHTEAFF

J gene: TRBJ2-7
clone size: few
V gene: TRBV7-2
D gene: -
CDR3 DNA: TGTGCCAGCAGCTCAGACATTTTTACAGGCGAGCAGTACTTC
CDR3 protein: CASSSDIFTGEQYF

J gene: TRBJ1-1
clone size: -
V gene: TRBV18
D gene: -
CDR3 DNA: TGTGCCAGCTCACCTGACGGTCCGAACACTGAAGCTTTCTTT
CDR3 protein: CASSPDGPNTEAFF

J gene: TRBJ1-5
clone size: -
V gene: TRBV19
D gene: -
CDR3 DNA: TGTGCCAGTAGTATTCAGCGGGGAAGCAATCAGCCCCAGCATTTT
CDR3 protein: CASSIQRGSNQPQHF

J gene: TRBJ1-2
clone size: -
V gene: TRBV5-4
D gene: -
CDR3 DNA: TGTGCCAGCAGCTTCAACAGGGACCTAGGCTACACCTTC
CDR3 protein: CASSFNRDLGYTF

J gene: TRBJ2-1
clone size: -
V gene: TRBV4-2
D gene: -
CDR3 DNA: TGTGCCAGCAGCCGTCTCTTGACAGGCCTCAACAATGAGCAGTTCTTC
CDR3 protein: CASSRLLTGLNNEQFF

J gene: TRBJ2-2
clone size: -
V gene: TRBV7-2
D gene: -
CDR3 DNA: TGTGCCAGCAGCTTAGAGGGCCCCAACACCGGGGAGCTGTTTTTT
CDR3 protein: CASSLEGPNTGELFF

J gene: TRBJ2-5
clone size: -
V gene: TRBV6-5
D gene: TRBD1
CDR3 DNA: TGTGCCAGCTATCCGGGACAGGGAGAGACCCAGTACTTC
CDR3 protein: CASYPGQGETQYF

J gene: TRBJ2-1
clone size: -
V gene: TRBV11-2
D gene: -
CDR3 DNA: TGTGCCAGCAGCTTAGCCAGCGGGTTTAATGATGAGCAGTTCTTC
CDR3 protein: CASSLASGFNDEQFF

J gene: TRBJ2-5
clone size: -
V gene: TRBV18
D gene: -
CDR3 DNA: TGTGCCAGCTCACCAAGAGGGGAGACCCAGTACTTC
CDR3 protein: CASSPRGETQYF

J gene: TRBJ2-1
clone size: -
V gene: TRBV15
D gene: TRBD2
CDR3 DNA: TGTGCCACCAGCAGACTAGCGGGGGTCTACAATGAGCAGTTCTTC
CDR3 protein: CATSRLAGVYNEQFF

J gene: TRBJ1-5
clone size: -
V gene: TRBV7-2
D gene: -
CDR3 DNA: TGTGCCAGCAGCTTAAGACAGAAAAGCAATCAGCCCCAGCATTTT
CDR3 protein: CASSLRQKSNQPQHF

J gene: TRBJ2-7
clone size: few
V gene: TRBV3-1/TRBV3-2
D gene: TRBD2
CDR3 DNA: TGTGCCAGCAGCCACCTAGCGGAGGCCTACGAGCAGTACTTC
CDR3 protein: CASSHLAEAYEQYF

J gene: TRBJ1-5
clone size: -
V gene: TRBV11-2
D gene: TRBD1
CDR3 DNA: TGTGCCAGCAGCTTAGGACGTGGGACAGTTAGCAATCAGCCCCAGCATTTT
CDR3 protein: CASSLGRGTVSNQPQHF

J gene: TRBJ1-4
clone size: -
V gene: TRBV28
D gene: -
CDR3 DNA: TGTGCCAGCAGCTTGTCTGGGGTACCCAATGAAAAACTGTTTTTT
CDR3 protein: CASSLSGVPNEKLFF

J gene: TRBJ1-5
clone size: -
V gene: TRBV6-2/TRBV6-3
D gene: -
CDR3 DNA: TGTGCCAGCAGTTCGAATTCGGGTAACGGGCAGCCCCAGCATTTT
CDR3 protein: CASSSNSGNGQPQHF

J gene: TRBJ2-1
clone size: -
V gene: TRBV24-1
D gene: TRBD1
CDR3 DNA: TGTGCCACCAGTGACACCCACGCCGGGACAGGGGTCAATGAGCAGTTCTTC
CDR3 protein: CATSDTHAGTGVNEQFF

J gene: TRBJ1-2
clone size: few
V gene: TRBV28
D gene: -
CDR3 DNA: TGTGCCAGCAGTTTAGTAGGGCAGGGGCCTTCTAACTATGGCTACACCTTC
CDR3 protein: CASSLVGQGPSNYGYTF